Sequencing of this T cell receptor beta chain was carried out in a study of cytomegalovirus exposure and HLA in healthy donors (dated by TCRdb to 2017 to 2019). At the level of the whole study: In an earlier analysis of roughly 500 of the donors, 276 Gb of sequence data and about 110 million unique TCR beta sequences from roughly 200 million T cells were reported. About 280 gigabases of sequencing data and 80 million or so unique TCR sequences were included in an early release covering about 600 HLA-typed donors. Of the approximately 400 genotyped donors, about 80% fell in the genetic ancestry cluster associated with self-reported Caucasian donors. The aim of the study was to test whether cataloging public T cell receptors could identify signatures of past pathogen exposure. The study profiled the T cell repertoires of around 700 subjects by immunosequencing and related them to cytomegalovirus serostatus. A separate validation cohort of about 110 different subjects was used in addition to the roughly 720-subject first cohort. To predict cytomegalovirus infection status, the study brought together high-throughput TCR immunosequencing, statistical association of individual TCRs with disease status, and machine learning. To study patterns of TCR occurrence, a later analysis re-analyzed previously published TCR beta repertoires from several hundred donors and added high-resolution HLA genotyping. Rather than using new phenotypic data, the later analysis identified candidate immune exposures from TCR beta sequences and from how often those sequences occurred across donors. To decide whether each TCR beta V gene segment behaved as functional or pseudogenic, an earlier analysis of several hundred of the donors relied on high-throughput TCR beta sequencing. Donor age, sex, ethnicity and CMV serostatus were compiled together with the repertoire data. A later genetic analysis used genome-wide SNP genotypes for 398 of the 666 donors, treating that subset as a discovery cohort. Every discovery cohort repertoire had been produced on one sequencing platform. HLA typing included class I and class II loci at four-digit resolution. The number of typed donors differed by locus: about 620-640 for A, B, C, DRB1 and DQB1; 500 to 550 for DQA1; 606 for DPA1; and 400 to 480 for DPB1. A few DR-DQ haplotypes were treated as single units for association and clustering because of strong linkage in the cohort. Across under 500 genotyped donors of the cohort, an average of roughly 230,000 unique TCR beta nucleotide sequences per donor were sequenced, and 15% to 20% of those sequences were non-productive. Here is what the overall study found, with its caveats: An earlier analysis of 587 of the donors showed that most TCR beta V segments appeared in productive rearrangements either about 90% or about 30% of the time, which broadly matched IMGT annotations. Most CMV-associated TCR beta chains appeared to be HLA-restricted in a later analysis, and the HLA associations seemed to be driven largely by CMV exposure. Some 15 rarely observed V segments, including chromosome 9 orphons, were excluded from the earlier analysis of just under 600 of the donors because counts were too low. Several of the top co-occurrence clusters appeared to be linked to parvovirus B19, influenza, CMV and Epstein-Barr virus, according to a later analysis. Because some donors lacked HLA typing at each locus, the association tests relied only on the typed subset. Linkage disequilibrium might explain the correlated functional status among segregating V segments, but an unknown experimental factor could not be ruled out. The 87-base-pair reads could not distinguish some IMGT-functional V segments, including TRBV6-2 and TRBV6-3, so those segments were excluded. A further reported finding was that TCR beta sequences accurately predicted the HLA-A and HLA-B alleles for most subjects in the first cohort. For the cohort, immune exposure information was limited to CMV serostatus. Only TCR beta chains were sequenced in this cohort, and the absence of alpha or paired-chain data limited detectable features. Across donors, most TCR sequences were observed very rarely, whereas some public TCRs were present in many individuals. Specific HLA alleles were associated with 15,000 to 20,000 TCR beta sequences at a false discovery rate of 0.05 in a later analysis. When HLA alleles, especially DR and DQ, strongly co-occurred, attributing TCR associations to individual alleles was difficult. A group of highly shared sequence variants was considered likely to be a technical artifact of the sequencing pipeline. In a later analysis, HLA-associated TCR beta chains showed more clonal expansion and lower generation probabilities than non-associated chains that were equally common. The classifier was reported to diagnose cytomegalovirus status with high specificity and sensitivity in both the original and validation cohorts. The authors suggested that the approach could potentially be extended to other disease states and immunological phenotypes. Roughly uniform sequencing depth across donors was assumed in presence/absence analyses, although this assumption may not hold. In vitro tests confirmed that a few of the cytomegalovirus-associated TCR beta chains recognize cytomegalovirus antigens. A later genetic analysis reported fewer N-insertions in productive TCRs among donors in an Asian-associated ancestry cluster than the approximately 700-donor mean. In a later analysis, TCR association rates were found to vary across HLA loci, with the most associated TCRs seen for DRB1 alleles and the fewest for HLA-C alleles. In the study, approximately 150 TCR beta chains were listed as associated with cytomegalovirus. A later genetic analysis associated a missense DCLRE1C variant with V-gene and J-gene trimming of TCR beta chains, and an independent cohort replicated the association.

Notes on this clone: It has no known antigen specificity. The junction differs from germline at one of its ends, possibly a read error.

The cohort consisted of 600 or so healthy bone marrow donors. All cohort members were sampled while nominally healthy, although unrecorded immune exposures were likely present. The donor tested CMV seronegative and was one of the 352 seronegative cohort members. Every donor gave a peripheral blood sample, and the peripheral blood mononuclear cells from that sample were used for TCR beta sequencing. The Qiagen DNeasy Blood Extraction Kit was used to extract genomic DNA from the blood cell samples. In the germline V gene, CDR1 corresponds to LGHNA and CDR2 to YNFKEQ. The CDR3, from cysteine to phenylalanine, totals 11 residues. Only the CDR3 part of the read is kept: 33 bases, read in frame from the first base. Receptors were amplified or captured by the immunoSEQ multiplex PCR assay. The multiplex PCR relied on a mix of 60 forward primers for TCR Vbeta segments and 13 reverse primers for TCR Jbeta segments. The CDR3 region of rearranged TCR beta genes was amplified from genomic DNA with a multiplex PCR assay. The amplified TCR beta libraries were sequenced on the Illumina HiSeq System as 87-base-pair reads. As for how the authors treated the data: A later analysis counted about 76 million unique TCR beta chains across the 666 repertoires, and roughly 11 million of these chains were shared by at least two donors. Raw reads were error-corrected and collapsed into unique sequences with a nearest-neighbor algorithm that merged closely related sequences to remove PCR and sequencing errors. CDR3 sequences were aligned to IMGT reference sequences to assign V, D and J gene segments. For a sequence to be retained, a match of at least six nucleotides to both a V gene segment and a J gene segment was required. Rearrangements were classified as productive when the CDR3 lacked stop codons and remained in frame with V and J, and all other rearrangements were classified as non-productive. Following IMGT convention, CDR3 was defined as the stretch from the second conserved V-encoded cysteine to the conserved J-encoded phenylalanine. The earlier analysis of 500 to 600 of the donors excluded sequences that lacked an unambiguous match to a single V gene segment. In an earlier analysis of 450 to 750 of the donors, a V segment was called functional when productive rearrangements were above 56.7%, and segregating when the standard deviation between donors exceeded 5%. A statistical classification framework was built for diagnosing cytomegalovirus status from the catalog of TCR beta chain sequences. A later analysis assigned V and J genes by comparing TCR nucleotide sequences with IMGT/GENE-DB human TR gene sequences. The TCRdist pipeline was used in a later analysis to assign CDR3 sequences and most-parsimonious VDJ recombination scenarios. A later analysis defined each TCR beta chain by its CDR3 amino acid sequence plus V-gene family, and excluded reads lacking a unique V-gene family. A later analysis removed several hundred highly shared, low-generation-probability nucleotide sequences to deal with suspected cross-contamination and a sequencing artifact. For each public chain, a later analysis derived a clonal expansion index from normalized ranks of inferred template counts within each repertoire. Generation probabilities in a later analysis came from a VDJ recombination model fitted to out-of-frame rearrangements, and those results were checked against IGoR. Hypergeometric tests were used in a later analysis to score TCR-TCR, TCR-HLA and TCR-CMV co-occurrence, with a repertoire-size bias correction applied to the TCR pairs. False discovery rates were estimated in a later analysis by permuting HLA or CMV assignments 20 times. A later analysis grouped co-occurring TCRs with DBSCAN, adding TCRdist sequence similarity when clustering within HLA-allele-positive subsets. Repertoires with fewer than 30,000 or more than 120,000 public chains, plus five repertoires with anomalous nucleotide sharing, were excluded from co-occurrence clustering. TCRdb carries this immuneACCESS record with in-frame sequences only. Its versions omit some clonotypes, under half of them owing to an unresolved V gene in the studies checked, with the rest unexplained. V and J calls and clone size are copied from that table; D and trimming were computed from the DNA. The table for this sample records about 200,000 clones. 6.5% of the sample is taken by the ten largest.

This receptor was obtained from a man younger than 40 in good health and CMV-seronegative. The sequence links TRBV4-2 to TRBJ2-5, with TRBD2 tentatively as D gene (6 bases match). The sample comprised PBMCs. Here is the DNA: TGTGCCAGCAGCCAAGATTGGGAGGTTAACTTC. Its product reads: CASSQDWEVNF.